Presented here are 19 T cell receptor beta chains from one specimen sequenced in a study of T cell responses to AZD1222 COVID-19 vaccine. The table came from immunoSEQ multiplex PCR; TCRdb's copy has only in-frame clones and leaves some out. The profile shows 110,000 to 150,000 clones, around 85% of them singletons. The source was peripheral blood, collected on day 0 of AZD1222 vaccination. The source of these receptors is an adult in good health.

CDR3 nucleotides: TGTGCCAGCAGCTGGCCCGGGAGTGCCTACGAGCAGTACTTC. Residues: CASSWPGSAYEQYF. The chain has TRBV11-2 and TRBJ2-7; D possibly corresponds to TRBD2 (6 bases). Per the germline V gene, CDR1 is SGHAT and CDR2 is FQNNGV. This CDR3 is 14 amino acids long. V gave up 4 bases and J gave up 2 bases, with 12 bases separating them.

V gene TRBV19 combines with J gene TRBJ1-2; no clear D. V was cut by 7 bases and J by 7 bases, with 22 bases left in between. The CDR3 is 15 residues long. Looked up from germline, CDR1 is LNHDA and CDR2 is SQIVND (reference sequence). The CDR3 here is CASTKESQVTTGYTF. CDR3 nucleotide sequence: TGTGCCAGTACCAAAGAGTCCCAGGTGACTACTGGCTACACCTTC.

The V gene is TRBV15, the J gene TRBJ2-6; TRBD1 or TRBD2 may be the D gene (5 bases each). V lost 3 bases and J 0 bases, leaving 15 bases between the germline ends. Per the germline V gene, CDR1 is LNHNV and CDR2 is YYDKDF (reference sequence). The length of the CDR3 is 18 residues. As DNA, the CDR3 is TGTGCCACCAGCAGTACCCTTGGGACGGTCTCTGGGGCCAACGTCCTGACTTTC. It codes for CATSSTLGTVSGANVLTF. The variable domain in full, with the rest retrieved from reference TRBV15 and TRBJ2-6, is DAMVIQNPRYQVTQFGKPVTLSCSQTLNHNVMYWYQQKSSQAPKLLFHYYDKDFNNEADTPDNFQSRRPNTSFCFLDIRSPGLGDTAMYLCATSSTLGTVSGANVLTFGAGSRLTVL.

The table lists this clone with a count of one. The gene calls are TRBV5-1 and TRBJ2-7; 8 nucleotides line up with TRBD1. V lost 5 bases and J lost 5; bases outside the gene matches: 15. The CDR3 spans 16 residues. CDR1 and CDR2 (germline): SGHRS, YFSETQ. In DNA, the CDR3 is TGCGCCAGCAGGCAAGCATACAGGGGGATGCGAAACGAGCAGTACTTC. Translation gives CASRQAYRGMRNEQYF. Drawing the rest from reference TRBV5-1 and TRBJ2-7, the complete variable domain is KAGVTQTPRYLIKTRGQQVTLSCSPISGHRSVSWYQQTPGQGLQFLFEYFSETQRNKGNFPGRFSGRQFSNSRSEMNVSTLELGDSALYLCASRQAYRGMRNEQYFGPGTRLTVT.

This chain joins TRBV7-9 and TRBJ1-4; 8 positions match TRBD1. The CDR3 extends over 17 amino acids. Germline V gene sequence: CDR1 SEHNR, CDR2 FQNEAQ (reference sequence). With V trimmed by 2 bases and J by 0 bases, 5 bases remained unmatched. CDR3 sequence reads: CASSLNVQGATNEKLFF. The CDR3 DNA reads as TGTGCCAGCAGCTTAAATGTACAGGGGGCAACTAATGAAAAACTGTTTTTT.

The CDR3: CASRFSGGTYNEQFF. CDR3 DNA: TGTGCCAGCCGATTTTCAGGGGGTACCTACAATGAGCAGTTCTTC. V gene TRBV7-2 combines with J gene TRBJ2-1; 7 bases fit TRBD1. V lost 8 bases, J lost 2 bases, and 9 bases stayed unmatched. The CDR3 extends over 15 amino acids. Looked up from germline, CDR1 is SGHTA and CDR2 is FQGNSA.

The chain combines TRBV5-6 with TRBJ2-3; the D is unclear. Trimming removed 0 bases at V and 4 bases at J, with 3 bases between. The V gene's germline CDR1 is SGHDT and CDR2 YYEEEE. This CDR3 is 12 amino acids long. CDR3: CASSLVPDTQYF. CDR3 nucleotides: TGTGCCAGCAGCTTGGTTCCAGATACGCAGTATTTT. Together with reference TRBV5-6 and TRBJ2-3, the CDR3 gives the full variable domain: DAGVTQSPTHLIKTRGQQVTLRCSPKSGHDTVSWYQQALGQGPQFIFQYYEEEERQRGNFPDRFSGHQFPNYSSELNVNALLLGDSALYLCASSLVPDTQYFGPGTRLTVL.

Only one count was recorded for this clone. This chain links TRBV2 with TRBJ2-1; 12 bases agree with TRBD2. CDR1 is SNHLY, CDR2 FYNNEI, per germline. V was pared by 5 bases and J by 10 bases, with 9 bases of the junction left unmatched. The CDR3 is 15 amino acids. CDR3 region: CASSSTSGGNREQFF. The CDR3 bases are TGTGCCAGCAGTTCGACTAGCGGGGGTAACAGGGAGCAGTTCTTC.

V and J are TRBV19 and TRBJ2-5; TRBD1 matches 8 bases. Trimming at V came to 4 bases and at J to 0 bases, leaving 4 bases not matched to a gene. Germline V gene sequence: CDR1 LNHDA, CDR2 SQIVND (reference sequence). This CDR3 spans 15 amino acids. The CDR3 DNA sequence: TGTGCCAGTAGTACCCAGGGGGCTTACCAAGAGACCCAGTACTTC. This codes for CASSTQGAYQETQYF.

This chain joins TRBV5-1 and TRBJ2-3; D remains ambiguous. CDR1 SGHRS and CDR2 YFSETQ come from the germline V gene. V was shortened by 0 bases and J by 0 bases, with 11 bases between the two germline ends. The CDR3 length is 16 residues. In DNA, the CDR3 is TGCGCCAGCAGCTTGGTTAGGGAATGGAGCACAGATACGCAGTATTTT. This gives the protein CASSLVREWSTDTQYF.

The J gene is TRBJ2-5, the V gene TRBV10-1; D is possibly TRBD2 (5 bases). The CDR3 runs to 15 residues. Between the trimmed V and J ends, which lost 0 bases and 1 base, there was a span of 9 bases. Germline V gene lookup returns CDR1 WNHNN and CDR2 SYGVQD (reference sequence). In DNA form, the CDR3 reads TGCGCCAGCAGTGAGTCAGGAGGAGTCCAAGAGACCCAGTACTTC. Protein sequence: CASSESGGVQETQYF.

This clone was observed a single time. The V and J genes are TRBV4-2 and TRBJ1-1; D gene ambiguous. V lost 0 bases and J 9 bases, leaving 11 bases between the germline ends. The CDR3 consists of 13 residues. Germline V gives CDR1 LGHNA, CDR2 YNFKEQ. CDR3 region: CASSQDLGGQAFF. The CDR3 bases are TGTGCCAGCAGCCAAGATTTGGGTGGCCAAGCTTTCTTT.

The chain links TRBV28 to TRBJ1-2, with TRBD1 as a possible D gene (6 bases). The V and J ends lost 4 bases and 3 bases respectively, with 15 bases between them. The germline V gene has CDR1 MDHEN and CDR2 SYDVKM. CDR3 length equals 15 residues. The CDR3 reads CASSSAGVTDYGYTF. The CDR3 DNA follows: TGTGCCAGCAGTTCCGCAGGGGTAACAGACTATGGCTACACCTTC.

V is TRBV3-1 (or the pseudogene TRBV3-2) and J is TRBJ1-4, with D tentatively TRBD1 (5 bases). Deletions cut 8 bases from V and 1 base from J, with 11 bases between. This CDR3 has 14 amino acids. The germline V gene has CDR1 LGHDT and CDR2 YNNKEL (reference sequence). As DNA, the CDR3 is TGTGCCAGCGGGGGGGAAAAAACTAATGAAAAACTGTTTTTT. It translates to CASGGEKTNEKLFF.

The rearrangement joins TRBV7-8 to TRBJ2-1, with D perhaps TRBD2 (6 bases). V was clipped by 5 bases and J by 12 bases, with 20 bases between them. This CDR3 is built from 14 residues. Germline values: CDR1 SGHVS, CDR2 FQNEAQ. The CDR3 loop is CASSKSGGLWVQFF. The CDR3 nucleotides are TGTGCCAGCAGCAAGAGTGGGGGACTTTGGGTGCAGTTCTTC.

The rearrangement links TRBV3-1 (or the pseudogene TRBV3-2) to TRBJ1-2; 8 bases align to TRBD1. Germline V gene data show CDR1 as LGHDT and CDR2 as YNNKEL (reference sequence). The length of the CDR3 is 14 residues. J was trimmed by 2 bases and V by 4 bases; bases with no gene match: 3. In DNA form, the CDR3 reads TGTGCCAGCAGCCCAGGGGGCCAAAACTATGGCTACACCTTC. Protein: CASSPGGQNYGYTF.

As DNA, the CDR3 is TGTGCCACCAGTGACGCCGTATTCCCGGGACAGCCGTACGAGCAGTACTTC. This translates into CATSDAVFPGQPYEQYF. V gene TRBV24-1 combines with J gene TRBJ2-7; 7 nucleotides line up with TRBD1. Looked up from germline, CDR1 is KGHDR and CDR2 is SFDVKD. V dropped 4 bases and J dropped 4; count of bases not matched to a gene: 15. The CDR3 length is 17 residues.

CDR3: CASRLQGAGTEAFF. The CDR3, as DNA: TGTGCCAGCAGGCTACAGGGGGCCGGCACTGAAGCTTTCTTT. The V gene is TRBV7-8, the J gene TRBJ1-1, with 9 bases matching TRBD1. From germline, CDR1 is SGHVS and CDR2 FQNEAQ. V was clipped by 6 bases and J by 4 bases; unmatched bases: 6. The CDR3 totals 14 residues.

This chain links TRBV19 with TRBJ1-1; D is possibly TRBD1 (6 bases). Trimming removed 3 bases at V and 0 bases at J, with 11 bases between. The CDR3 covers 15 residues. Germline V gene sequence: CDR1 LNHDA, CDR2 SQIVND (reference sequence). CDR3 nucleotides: TGTGCCAGTAGTATTATCAGGGGTGTGAACACTGAAGCTTTCTTT. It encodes CASSIIRGVNTEAFF.